This TCR beta chain emerged from a study of T cell responses to AZD1222 COVID-19 vaccine. Study overall: Pooled samples include second doses given at about 4 or 12 weeks. Study-level results: Rises in breadth and depth of Spike-specific TCRs came after two AZD1222 doses. At 160-218 and 743-854, vaccine-associated CD4 TCRs were dominant, and they spanned spike. Targeting of unmutated variant regions was reportedly seen in nearly half of spike-specific TCRs.

About this clone: What it binds is not known.

Sequencing used immunoSEQ multiplex PCR; TCRdb keeps in-frame clones, though not all of them. The table lists more than 95,000 clones, about 90% of them singletons, with roughly 7.4% in the top ten. The CDR3 is 13 amino acids. Looked up from germline, CDR1 is MNHEY and CDR2 is SVGAGI. The V and J ends lost 0 bases and 5 bases respectively, with 5 bases between them. This TCR came from an adult in good health. The chain joins TRBV6-5 to TRBJ1-5; D remains unclear. The sample in question was peripheral blood, obtained on day 0 of AZD1222 vaccination. CDR3 sequence (DNA): TGTGCCAGCAGTTACTCGAAAGATCAGCCCCAGCATTTT. It specifies CASSYSKDQPQHF.